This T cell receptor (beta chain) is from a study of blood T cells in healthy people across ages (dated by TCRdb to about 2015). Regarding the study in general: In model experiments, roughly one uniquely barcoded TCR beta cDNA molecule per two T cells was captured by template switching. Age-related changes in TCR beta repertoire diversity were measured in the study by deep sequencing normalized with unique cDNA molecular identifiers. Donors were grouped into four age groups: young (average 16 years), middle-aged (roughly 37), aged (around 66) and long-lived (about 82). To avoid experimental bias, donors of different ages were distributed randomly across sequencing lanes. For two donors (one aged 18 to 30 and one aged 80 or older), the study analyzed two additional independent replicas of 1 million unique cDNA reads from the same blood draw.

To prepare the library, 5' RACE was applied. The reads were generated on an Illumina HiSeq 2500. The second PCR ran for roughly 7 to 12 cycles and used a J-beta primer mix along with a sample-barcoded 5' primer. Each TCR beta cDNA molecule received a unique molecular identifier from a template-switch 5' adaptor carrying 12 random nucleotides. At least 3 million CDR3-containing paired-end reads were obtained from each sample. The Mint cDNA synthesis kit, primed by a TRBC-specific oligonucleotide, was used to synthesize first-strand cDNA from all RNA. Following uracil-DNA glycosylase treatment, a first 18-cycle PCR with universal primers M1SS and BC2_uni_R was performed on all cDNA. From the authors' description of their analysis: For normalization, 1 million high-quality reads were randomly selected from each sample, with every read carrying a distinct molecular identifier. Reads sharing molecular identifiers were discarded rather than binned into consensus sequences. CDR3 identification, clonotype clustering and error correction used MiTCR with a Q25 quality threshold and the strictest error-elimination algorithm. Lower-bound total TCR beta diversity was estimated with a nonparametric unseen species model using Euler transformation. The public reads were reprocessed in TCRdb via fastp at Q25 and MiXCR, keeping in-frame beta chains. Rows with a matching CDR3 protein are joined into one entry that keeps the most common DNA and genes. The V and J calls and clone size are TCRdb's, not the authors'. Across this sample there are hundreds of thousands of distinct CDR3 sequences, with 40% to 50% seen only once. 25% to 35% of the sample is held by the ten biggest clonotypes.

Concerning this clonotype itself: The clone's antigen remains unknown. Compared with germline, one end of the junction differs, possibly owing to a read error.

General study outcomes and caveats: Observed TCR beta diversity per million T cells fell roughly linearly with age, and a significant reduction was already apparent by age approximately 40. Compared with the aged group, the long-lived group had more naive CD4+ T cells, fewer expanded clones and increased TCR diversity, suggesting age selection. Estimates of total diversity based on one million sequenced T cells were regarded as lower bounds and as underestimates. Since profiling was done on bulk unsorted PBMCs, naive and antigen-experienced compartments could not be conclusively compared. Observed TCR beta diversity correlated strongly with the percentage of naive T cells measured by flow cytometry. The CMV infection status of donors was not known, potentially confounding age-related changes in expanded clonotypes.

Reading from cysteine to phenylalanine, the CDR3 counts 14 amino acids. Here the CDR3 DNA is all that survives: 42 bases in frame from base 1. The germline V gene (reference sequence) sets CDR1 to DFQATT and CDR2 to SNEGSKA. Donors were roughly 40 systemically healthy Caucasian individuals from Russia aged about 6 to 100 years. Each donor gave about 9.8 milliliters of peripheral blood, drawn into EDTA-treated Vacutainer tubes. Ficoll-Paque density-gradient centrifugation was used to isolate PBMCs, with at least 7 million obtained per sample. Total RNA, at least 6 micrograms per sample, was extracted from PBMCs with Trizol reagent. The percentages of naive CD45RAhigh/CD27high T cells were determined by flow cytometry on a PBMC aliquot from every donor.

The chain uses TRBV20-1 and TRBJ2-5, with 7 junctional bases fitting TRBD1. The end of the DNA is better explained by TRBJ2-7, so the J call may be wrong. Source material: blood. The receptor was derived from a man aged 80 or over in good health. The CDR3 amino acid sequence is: CSVRGGRGVNEQYF. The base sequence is TGCAGTGTTAGAGGGGGCAGGGGTGTAAACGAGCAGTACTTC.